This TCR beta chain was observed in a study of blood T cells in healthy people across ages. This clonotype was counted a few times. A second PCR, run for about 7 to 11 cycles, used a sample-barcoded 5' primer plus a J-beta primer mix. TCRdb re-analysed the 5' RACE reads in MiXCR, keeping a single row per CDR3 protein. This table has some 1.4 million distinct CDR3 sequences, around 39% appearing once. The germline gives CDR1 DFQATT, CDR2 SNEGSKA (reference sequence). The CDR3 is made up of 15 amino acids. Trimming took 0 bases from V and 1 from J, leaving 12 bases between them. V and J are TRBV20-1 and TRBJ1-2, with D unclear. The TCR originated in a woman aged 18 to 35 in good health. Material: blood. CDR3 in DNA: TGCAGTGCTAGAGAACCCACCGGTCATAACTATGGCTACACCTTC. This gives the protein CSAREPTGHNYGYTF.